The clone carrying this T cell receptor (beta chain) was detected once. Its specificity is unknown. Using immunoSEQ multiplex PCR, the repertoire was profiled, and TCRdb retains in-frame clones only, with some absent. The sample lists 170,000 or so clones, around 85% occurring once. This specimen comes from a study of cytomegalovirus exposure and HLA in healthy donors. Study-wide points: Rare TCR sequences dominated, though some public TCRs recurred in many donors.

Trimming cost V 5 bases and J 1 base, with 17 bases left between them. The length of the CDR3 is 16 residues. V gene TRBV23-1 combines with J gene TRBJ1-1, with D hard to call. TRBV23-1 is treated as an ORF (open reading frame) with a function not yet certain. The sequence derives from a man aged 18-30 years in good health and CMV-seropositive. The sequenced sample consisted of PBMCs. CDR3: CASSKKPGRENTEAFF. The CDR3 DNA reads TGCGCCAGCAGTAAAAAACCCGGGCGGGAGAACACTGAAGCTTTCTTT.